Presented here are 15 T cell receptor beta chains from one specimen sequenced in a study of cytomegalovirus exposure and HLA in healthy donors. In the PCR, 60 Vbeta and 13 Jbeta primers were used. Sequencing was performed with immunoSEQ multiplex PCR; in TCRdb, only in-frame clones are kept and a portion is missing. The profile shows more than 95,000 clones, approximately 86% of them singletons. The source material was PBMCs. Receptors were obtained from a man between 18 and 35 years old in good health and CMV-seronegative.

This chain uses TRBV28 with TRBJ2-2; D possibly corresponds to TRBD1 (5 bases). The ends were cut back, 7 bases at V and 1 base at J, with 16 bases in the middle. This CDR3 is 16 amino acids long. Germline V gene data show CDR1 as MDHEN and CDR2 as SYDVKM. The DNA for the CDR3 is TGTGCCAGCACCCGATACGGGCAGGGGAACACCGGGGAGCTGTTTTTT. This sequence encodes CASTRYGQGNTGELFF.

CDR3 sequence: CASSYGRVETQYF. CDR3 DNA: TGTGCCAGCAGTTACGGCAGGGTAGAGACCCAGTACTTC. The chain has TRBV6-6 and TRBJ2-5; possibly TRBD1 for D (5 bases). The germline V gene has CDR1 MNHNY and CDR2 SVGAGI (reference sequence). V was cut by 2 bases and J by 4 bases, with 8 bases left in between. This CDR3 is 13 amino acids long.

In nucleotides, the CDR3 is TGTGCCAGTAGCCACCCGGGACTGCTCACTGAAGCTTTCTTT. It translates to CASSHPGLLTEAFF. The chain joins TRBV19 to TRBJ1-1; TRBD1 might be the D (5 bases). The ends were cut back, 6 bases at V and 4 bases at J, with 15 bases in the middle. Germline values: CDR1 LNHDA, CDR2 SQIVND (reference sequence). The CDR3 consists of 14 residues.

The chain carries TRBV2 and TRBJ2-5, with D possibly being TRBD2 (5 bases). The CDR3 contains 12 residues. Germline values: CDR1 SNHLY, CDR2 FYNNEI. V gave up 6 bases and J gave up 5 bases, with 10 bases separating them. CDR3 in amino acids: CASRGSIETQYF. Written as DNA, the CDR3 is TGTGCCAGCAGAGGGAGTATTGAGACCCAGTACTTC.

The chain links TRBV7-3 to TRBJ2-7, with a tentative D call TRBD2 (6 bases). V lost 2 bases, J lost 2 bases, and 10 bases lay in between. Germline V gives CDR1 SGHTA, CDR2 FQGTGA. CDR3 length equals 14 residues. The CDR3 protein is CASSLGGTPYEQYF. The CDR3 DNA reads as TGTGCCAGCAGCTTAGGCGGGACCCCCTACGAGCAGTACTTC.

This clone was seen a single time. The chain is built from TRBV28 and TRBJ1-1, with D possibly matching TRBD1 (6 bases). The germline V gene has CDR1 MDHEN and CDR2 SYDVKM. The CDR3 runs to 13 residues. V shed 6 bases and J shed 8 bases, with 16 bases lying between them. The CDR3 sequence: CASRETGRGEAFF. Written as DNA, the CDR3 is TGTGCCAGCAGGGAAACAGGGAGGGGGGAAGCTTTCTTT.

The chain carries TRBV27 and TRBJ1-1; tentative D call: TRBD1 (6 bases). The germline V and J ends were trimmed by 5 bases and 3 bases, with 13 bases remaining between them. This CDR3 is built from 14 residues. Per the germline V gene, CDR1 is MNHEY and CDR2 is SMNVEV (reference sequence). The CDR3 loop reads CASSAQGPDTEAFF. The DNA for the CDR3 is TGTGCCAGCAGTGCACAGGGTCCAGACACTGAAGCTTTCTTT.

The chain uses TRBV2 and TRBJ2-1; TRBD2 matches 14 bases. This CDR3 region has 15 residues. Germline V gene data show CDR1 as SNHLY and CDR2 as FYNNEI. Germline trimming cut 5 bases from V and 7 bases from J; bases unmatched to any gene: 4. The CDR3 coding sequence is TGTGCCAGCAGTCCGGGACTAGCGGGAGTGAATGAGCAGTTCTTC. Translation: CASSPGLAGVNEQFF.

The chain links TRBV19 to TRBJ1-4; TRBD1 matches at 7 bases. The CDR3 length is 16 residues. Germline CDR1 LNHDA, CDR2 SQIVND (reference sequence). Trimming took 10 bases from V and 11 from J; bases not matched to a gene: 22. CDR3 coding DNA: TGTGCCACCGCCGTTGTTAGGGGGCAGGTGGCGAAGAAACTGTTTTTT. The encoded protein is CATAVVRGQVAKKLFF.

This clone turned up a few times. In nucleotides, the CDR3 is TGTGCCAGCAGTCAAGCTGGTTCCGAGCAGTACTTC. Translating it yields CASSQAGSEQYF. The chain couples TRBV5-6 to TRBJ2-7; D gene ambiguous. V lost 5 bases and J 6 bases, leaving 12 bases between the germline ends. Germline V gene lookup returns CDR1 SGHDT and CDR2 YYEEEE. The CDR3 has 12 amino acids.

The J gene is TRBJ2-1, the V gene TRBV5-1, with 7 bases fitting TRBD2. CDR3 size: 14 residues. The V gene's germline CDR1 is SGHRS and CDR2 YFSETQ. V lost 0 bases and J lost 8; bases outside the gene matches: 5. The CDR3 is CASSLEGGVDEQFF. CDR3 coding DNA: TGCGCCAGCAGCTTGGAGGGAGGGGTGGATGAGCAGTTCTTC.

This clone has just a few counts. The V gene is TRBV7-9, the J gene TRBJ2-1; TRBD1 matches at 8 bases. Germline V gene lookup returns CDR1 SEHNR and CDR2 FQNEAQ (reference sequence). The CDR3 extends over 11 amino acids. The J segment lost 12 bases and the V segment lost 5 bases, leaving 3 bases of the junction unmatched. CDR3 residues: CASSPGTGQFF. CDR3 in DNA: TGTGCCAGCAGCCCCGGGACAGGGCAGTTCTTC.

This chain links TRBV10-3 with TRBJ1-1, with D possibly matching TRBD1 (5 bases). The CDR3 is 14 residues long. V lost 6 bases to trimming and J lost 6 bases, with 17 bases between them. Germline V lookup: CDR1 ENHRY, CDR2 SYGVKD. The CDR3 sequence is CAIRVDSVAAEAFF. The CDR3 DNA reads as TGTGCCATCAGGGTAGACAGTGTCGCGGCTGAAGCTTTCTTT.

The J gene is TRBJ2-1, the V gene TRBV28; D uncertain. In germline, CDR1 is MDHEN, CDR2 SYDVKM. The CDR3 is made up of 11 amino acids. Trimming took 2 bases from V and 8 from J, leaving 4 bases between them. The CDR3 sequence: CASSLPDEQFF. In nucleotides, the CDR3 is TGTGCCAGCAGTTTACCCGATGAGCAGTTCTTC.

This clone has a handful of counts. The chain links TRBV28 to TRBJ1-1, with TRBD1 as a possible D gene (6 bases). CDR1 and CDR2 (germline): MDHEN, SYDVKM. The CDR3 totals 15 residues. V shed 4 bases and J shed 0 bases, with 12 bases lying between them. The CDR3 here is CASSSLQGMNTEAFF. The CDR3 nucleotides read TGTGCCAGCAGTTCATTACAGGGAATGAACACTGAAGCTTTCTTT.